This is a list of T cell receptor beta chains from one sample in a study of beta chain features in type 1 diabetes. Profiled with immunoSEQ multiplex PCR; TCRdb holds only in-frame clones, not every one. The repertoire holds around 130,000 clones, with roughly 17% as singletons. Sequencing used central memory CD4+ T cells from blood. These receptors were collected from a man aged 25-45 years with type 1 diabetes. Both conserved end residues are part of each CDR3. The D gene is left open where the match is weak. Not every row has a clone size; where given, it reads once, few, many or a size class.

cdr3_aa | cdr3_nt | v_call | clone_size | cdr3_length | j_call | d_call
CASSLPTGRYNEQFF | TGTGCCAGCAGCTTGCCGACAGGGAGATACAATGAGCAGTTCTTC | TRBV13 | many | 15 | TRBJ2-1 | TRBD1
CASSLNSLLAGGSGANVLTF | TGTGCCAGCAGCTTGAACTCCTTACTAGCGGGTGGCTCTGGGGCCAACGTCCTGACTTTC | TRBV5-5 | - | 20 | TRBJ2-6 | TRBD2
CASAPGHFTNYGYTF | TGTGCCAGTGCCCCGGGACATTTTACTAACTATGGCTACACCTTC | TRBV19 | - | 15 | TRBJ1-2 | -
CASSYVSGNGANVLTF | TGTGCCAGCAGTTACGTAAGTGGCAACGGGGCCAACGTCCTGACTTTC | TRBV6-5 | - | 16 | TRBJ2-6 | -
CASSGPRQQETQYF | TGTGCCAGCAGCGGACCGAGACAGCAAGAGACCCAGTACTTC | TRBV9 | - | 14 | TRBJ2-5 | -
CASSQGTRKRGELFF | TGCGCCAGCAGCCAAGGCACTAGGAAACGCGGGGAGCTGTTTTTT | TRBV4-3 | few | 15 | TRBJ2-2 | -
CASSSGTGGLAFF | TGCGCCAGCAGCTCCGGGACAGGGGGCCTGGCTTTCTTT | TRBV5-1 | - | 13 | TRBJ1-1 | TRBD1
CAWRTQDTGELFF | TGTGCCTGGAGGACACAGGACACCGGGGAGCTGTTTTTT | TRBV30 | - | 13 | TRBJ2-2 | -
CAWRGAGPYEQYF | TGTGCCTGGAGGGGCGCGGGGCCCTACGAGCAGTACTTC | TRBV30 | few | 13 | TRBJ2-7 | -
CASSRDREYEQYF | TGTGCCAGCAGCCGGGACAGGGAGTACGAGCAGTACTTC | TRBV4-2 | - | 13 | TRBJ2-7 | TRBD1
CSVEDYGYTF | TGCAGCGTTGAAGATTACGGCTACACCTTC | TRBV29-1 | - | 10 | TRBJ1-2 | -
CASSPASGEYNEQFF | TGTGCCAGCTCACCCGCCAGCGGGGAATACAATGAGCAGTTCTTC | TRBV18 | - | 15 | TRBJ2-1 | TRBD2
CASSRGGMVAYEQYF | TGTGCCAGCAGCCGCGGGGGTATGGTGGCCTACGAGCAGTACTTC | TRBV7-2 | many | 15 | TRBJ2-7 | TRBD2
CASSPTSGGLGAYEQYF | TGTGCCAGCTCACCGACTAGCGGGGGGCTCGGGGCCTACGAGCAGTACTTC | TRBV18 | - | 17 | TRBJ2-7 | TRBD2
CASSSGTGGNIQYF | TGTGCCAGCAGCTCCGGGACAGGGGGAAACATTCAGTACTTC | TRBV6-1 | - | 14 | TRBJ2-4 | TRBD1
CSVEAGRQGETQYF | TGCAGCGTTGAGGCCGGCCGCCAGGGCGAGACCCAGTACTTC | TRBV29-1 | few | 14 | TRBJ2-5 | -
CASSPGTGRESYGYTF | TGTGCCAGCAGTCCCGGGACAGGGAGGGAGAGCTATGGCTACACCTTC | TRBV2 | few | 16 | TRBJ1-2 | TRBD1
CATSRGTGDYEQYF | TGTGCCACCAGCAGAGGGACAGGGGACTACGAGCAGTACTTC | TRBV15 | - | 14 | TRBJ2-7 | TRBD1
CASSEKGSRETQYF | TGTGCCAGCAGTGAAAAGGGGAGCAGGGAGACCCAGTACTTC | TRBV25-1 | few | 14 | TRBJ2-5 | -
CATGTVVTEAFF | TGTGCCACCGGGACAGTGGTCACTGAAGCTTTCTTT | TRBV2 | few | 12 | TRBJ1-1 | TRBD1
CALKIKDSYEQYF | TGTGCCTTAAAGATCAAGGACAGCTACGAGCAGTACTTC | TRBV30 | few | 13 | TRBJ2-7 | -
CASSDRDRGQETQYF | TGTGCCAGCAGTGACCGGGACCGAGGCCAGGAGACCCAGTACTTC | TRBV2 | - | 15 | TRBJ2-5 | -
CASSLTSSGDTQYF | TGTGCCAGCAGCCTCACATCATCGGGGGATACGCAGTATTTT | TRBV7-2 | few | 14 | TRBJ2-3 | -
CASSLSLQEYF | TGTGCCAGCAGCTTGAGTTTGCAGGAGTATTTT | TRBV5-6 | few | 11 | TRBJ2-3 | -
CASSPDPNTGELFF | TGCGCCAGCAGCCCCGACCCGAACACCGGGGAGCTGTTTTTT | TRBV5-1 | few | 14 | TRBJ2-2 | -
CAWKSKSDYYNEQFF | TGTGCCTGGAAGAGTAAGTCGGACTACTACAATGAGCAGTTCTTC | TRBV30 | many | 15 | TRBJ2-1 | -
CATSRDRNSLQDTEAFF | TGTGCCACCAGCAGAGATCGGAACAGCCTTCAGGACACTGAAGCTTTCTTT | TRBV15 | few | 17 | TRBJ1-1 | -
CASSLNLKDTQYF | TGTGCCAGCAGCTTAAACTTGAAGGATACGCAGTATTTT | TRBV7-6 | - | 13 | TRBJ2-3 | -
CASSLIGAGEQYF | TGTGCCAGCAGCTTAATAGGGGCAGGGGAGCAGTACTTC | TRBV7-3 | few | 13 | TRBJ2-7 | -
CASSLGTAQETQYF | TGTGCCAGCAGCTTGGGAACAGCCCAAGAGACCCAGTACTTC | TRBV5-6 | - | 14 | TRBJ2-5 | -
CASSPPFRQGPLNEQFF | TGTGCCAGCAGCCCCCCCTTCCGGCAGGGGCCACTCAATGAGCAGTTCTTC | TRBV7-9 | - | 17 | TRBJ2-1 | -
CASSWLAGFNTGELFF | TGTGCCAGCAGCTGGCTGGCGGGTTTTAACACCGGGGAGCTGTTTTTT | TRBV5-6 | many | 16 | TRBJ2-2 | -
CASGPRDLTYEQYF | TGTGCCAGCGGCCCCCGGGACTTAACCTACGAGCAGTACTTC | TRBV27 | - | 14 | TRBJ2-7 | -
CASSLGGLQETQYF | TGTGCCAGCAGCTTAGGGGGACTCCAAGAGACCCAGTACTTC | TRBV7-2 | - | 14 | TRBJ2-5 | -
CASSRRRQDAYEQYF | TGTGCCAGCAGTCGACGAAGACAGGATGCCTACGAGCAGTACTTC | TRBV7-8 | many | 15 | TRBJ2-7 | -
CASRTNQPQHF | TGTGCCAGCAGGACCAATCAGCCCCAGCATTTT | TRBV9 | few | 11 | TRBJ1-5 | -
CASSLGQGRYEQYF | TGTGCCAGCAGCTTGGGACAGGGGAGGTACGAGCAGTACTTC | TRBV5-6 | many | 14 | TRBJ2-7 | TRBD1
CASRLLPGVGTGELFF | TGTGCCAGCAGACTTCTACCCGGGGTAGGCACCGGGGAGCTGTTTTTT | TRBV27 | few | 16 | TRBJ2-2 | -
CASSAMEAGGSNYGYTF | TGTGCCAGCAGCGCCATGGAAGCAGGGGGATCTAACTATGGCTACACCTTC | TRBV9 | few | 17 | TRBJ1-2 | TRBD1
CASSLEIKGSYNSPLHF | TGTGCCAGCAGCTTAGAGATAAAGGGTTCCTATAATTCACCCCTCCACTTT | TRBV7-6 | few | 17 | TRBJ1-6 | -
CASTLIDISGANVLTF | TGCGCCAGCACCCTTATAGACATATCTGGGGCCAACGTCCTGACTTTC | TRBV5-1 | many | 16 | TRBJ2-6 | -
CSAEGATGTEAFF | TGCAGCGCCGAGGGGGCAACGGGCACTGAAGCTTTCTTT | TRBV29-1 | many | 13 | TRBJ1-1 | TRBD1
CASSQDTSTYEQYF | TGCGCCAGCAGCCAAGATACTTCGACCTACGAGCAGTACTTC | TRBV4-3 | medium-sized | 14 | TRBJ2-7 | -
CASSEYSGGTDTQYF | TGTGCCAGCAGTGAATATAGTGGGGGTACCGATACGCAGTATTTT | TRBV25-1 | - | 15 | TRBJ2-3 | -